This passage covers 22 T cell receptor beta chains from one sample sequenced in a study of blood T cell repertoires in COVID-19. Here immunoSEQ multiplex PCR was the method, and the copy in TCRdb shows in-frame clones only, minus some. The sample includes approximately 280,000 clones, roughly 87% seen only once; the top ten take approximately 8.8%. Material: peripheral blood. The receptors come from a man younger than 35 with active or convalescent COVID-19.

The sample holds many counts of this clone. The gene calls are TRBV6-5 and TRBJ2-1; tentatively, D is TRBD2 (6 bases). The CDR3 runs 14 residues. The germline V gene encodes CDR1 MNHEY and CDR2 SVGAGI. V lost 8 bases, J lost 0 bases, and 11 bases lay in between. The CDR3 is CASGNGGSYNEQFF. CDR3 sequence (DNA): TGTGCCAGCGGGAACGGGGGCTCCTACAATGAGCAGTTCTTC.

This chain uses TRBV5-1 with TRBJ2-1, with 8 nucleotides matching TRBD1. The ends lost 3 bases at V and 9 bases at J; junction bases unmatched: 11. The CDR3 runs 15 residues. Germline V CDR1 and CDR2: SGHRS, YFSETQ. CDR3 sequence: CASSSSGQGIGEQFF. The CDR3 DNA reads as TGCGCCAGCAGCTCCTCAGGACAGGGCATCGGTGAGCAGTTCTTC.

The chain carries TRBV7-8 and TRBJ1-1, with 7 positions matching TRBD1. Per the germline V gene, CDR1 is SGHVS and CDR2 is FQNEAQ. V lost 6 bases, J lost 1 base, and 5 bases stayed unmatched. The CDR3 length is 14 residues. In DNA form, the CDR3 reads TGTGCCAGCAGTGACAGGGTTGGGAACACTGAAGCTTTCTTT. This codes for CASSDRVGNTEAFF. Full variable domain (missing parts from reference TRBV7-8 and TRBJ1-1): GAGVSQSPRYKVAKRGQDVALRCDPISGHVSLFWYQQALGQGPEFLTYFQNEAQLDKSGLPSDRFFAERPEGSVSTLKIQRTQQEDSAVYLCASSDRVGNTEAFFGQGTRLTVV.

This rearrangement joins TRBV9 to TRBJ2-2; 7 bases are a match to TRBD1. From germline, CDR1 is SGDLS and CDR2 YYNGEE. With V trimmed by 4 bases and J by 0 bases, 6 bases remained unmatched. CDR3 length: 16 residues. CDR3 protein: CASSSEGQPNTGELFF. The DNA of the CDR3 is TGTGCCAGCAGCTCCGAGGGACAGCCGAACACCGGGGAGCTGTTTTTT.

The chain has TRBV18 and TRBJ2-2; TRBD1 is a possible D gene (6 bases). This CDR3 comprises 16 residues. V lost 3 bases and J lost 1, with 12 bases in between. Germline CDR1 KGHSH, CDR2 LQKENI. CDR3 DNA sequence: TGTGCCAGCTCACCGACAGGCGTCGAGAACACCGGGGAGCTGTTTTTT. Translation: CASSPTGVENTGELFF.

The chain has TRBV5-1 and TRBJ1-5; tentative D call: TRBD1 (6 bases). The CDR3 spans 15 residues. Germline CDR1 and CDR2: SGHRS and YFSETQ. Trimming pared 0 bases from V and 7 bases from J, leaving 14 bases between. The CDR3 nucleotides are TGCGCCAGCAGCTTGGGGGGGCAGGGAGACCAGCCCCAGCATTTT. Encoded protein: CASSLGGQGDQPQHF.

V usage is TRBV12-5 and J usage is TRBJ1-1; 9 bases are a match to TRBD1. The V gene's germline CDR1 is LGHNT and CDR2 FRNRAP. V dropped 5 bases and J dropped 6; count of bases not matched to a gene: 7. This CDR3 contains 14 residues. In nucleotides, the CDR3 is TGTGCTAGTGGTAAGGGACAGGGAATCGCTGAAGCTTTCTTT. This translates into CASGKGQGIAEAFF.

The chain links TRBV7-3 to TRBJ2-1; 8 bases are shared with TRBD1. The CDR3 is made up of 13 amino acids. Germline trimming cut 5 bases from V and 7 bases from J; bases unmatched to any gene: 4. The V gene's germline CDR1 is SGHTA and CDR2 FQGTGA. CDR3 sequence (DNA): TGTGCCAGCAGCAAGACAGGGGTAAATGAGCAGTTCTTC. This translates into CASSKTGVNEQFF.

This clone was detected only once. The V call is TRBV6-5, the J call TRBJ2-1; the D gene is possibly TRBD2 (6 bases). This CDR3 is built from 15 residues. Trimming took 6 bases from V and 0 from J, leaving 12 bases between them. The germline V gene encodes CDR1 MNHEY and CDR2 SVGAGI. The CDR3 sequence is CASRIISGSYNEQFF. In nucleotides, the CDR3 is TGTGCCAGCAGGATCATTAGCGGCTCCTACAATGAGCAGTTCTTC.

The chain joins TRBV6-6 to TRBJ2-5; D is undetermined. The CDR3 runs to 14 residues. The germline gives CDR1 MNHNY, CDR2 SVGAGI (reference sequence). V lost 11 bases, J lost 1 base, and 17 bases lay in between. The CDR3 region is CAATPTLFQETQYF. For the CDR3, the DNA is TGTGCCGCAACTCCTACCCTGTTCCAAGAGACCCAGTACTTC.

The rearrangement links TRBV18 to TRBJ2-7; TRBD1 matches 9 bases. V lost 2 bases to trimming and J lost 6 bases; unmatched junction nucleotides: 5. The CDR3 consists of 14 residues. Germline lookup yields CDR1 KGHSH and CDR2 LQKENI. This CDR3 is CASSPGTGTVEQYF. DNA of the CDR3: TGTGCCAGCTCACCAGGGACAGGGACCGTCGAGCAGTACTTC.

This rearrangement joins TRBV4-1 to TRBJ2-1; no clear D gene. V was trimmed by 0 bases and J by 7 bases, leaving 10 bases between them. The CDR3 length is 14 residues. In germline, CDR1 is MGHRA, CDR2 YSYEKL. The CDR3 reads CASSQDASVNEQFF. The CDR3 DNA reads TGCGCCAGCAGCCAAGATGCGTCGGTGAATGAGCAGTTCTTC.

The rearrangement uses TRBV6-2 or TRBV6-3 and TRBJ1-1; no definite D call. The CDR3 runs to 15 residues. The V gene's germline CDR1 is MNHEY and CDR2 SVGEGT. Between the trimmed V and J ends, which lost 5 bases and 0 bases, there was a span of 13 bases. The chain's CDR3 is CASSPRTYMNTEAFF. DNA of the CDR3: TGTGCCAGCAGTCCCAGGACTTACATGAACACTGAAGCTTTCTTT.

The chain uses TRBV11-2 and TRBJ1-6; TRBD1 is a possible D gene (6 bases). Germline V gives CDR1 SGHAT, CDR2 FQNNGV. The CDR3 runs 14 residues. V lost 7 bases to trimming and J lost 3 bases, with 10 bases between them. The CDR3 DNA sequence: TGTGCCAGCACCCGGACAGACTATAATTCACCCCTCCACTTT. Protein product: CASTRTDYNSPLHF.

This rearrangement joins TRBV10-3 to TRBJ1-1, with D possibly being TRBD1 (5 bases). V was trimmed by 1 base and J by 1 base, leaving 13 bases between them. Germline-derived CDR1 and CDR2 are ENHRY and SYGVKD. The CDR3 totals 16 residues. In nucleotides, the CDR3 is TGTGCCATCAGTGAGTATCTGGCCGGACAGAACACTGAAGCTTTCTTT. This gives the protein CAISEYLAGQNTEAFF.

In DNA form, the CDR3 reads TGTGCCAGCAGTGGAGGCATCGGTGCGGATGAGCAGTTCTTC. Protein: CASSGGIGADEQFF. V gene TRBV4-2 combines with J gene TRBJ2-1; D might be TRBD2 (5 bases). V dropped 6 bases and J dropped 8 bases, with 17 bases sitting between them. Germline CDR1 is LGHNA and CDR2 is YNFKEQ. There are 14 residues in the CDR3.

V is TRBV6-1 and J is TRBJ1-5; D unresolved. Germline V lookup: CDR1 MNHNS, CDR2 SASEGT. The ends were cut back, 2 bases at V and 0 bases at J, with 11 bases in the middle. The CDR3 contains 16 residues. The CDR3 DNA reads as TGTGCCAGCAGTGAACCGCCACTATATAGCAATCAGCCCCAGCATTTT. It yields the protein CASSEPPLYSNQPQHF.

This rearrangement joins TRBV5-4 to TRBJ1-1; 7 bases fit TRBD1. CDR3 length equals 13 residues. The V gene's germline CDR1 is SGHNT and CDR2 YYREEE (reference sequence). Losses at the gene ends were 6 bases for V and 6 bases for J; bases not matched to a gene: 8. CDR3 region: CASKKTGIPEAFF. The DNA for the CDR3 is TGTGCCAGCAAAAAGACAGGGATCCCTGAAGCTTTCTTT.

The chain joins TRBV7-9 to TRBJ1-4; 7 bases agree with TRBD1. Per the germline V gene, CDR1 is SEHNR and CDR2 is FQNEAQ (reference sequence). The J segment lost 4 bases and the V segment lost 5 bases, leaving 7 bases of the junction unmatched. This CDR3 has 15 amino acids. The CDR3 sequence: CASSKGTDNNEKLFF. The CDR3 bases are TGTGCCAGCAGCAAAGGGACAGACAATAATGAAAAACTGTTTTTT.

V is TRBV24-1 and J is TRBJ2-1; 10 bases are shared with TRBD1. Germline V lookup: CDR1 KGHDR, CDR2 SFDVKD. The CDR3 covers 16 residues. V dropped 0 bases and J dropped 8; count of bases not matched to a gene: 6. The CDR3 region has the DNA TGTGCCACCAGTGATTTGGACAGGGGGCGCTTAGATGAGCAGTTCTTC. Its translation: CATSDLDRGRLDEQFF.

In this sample, this clone turned up a few times. The chain links TRBV7-2 to TRBJ2-7; a possible D gene is TRBD1 (5 bases). The CDR3 is 14 residues long. Between the trimmed V and J ends, which lost 5 bases and 10 bases, there was a span of 21 bases. Germline-derived CDR1 and CDR2 are SGHTA and FQGNSA. The CDR3 reads CASSPDLTGFFQYF. CDR3 DNA: TGTGCCAGCAGCCCAGACCTCACAGGTTTTTTTCAGTACTTC.

The chain recombines TRBV6-5 with TRBJ2-1, with TRBD1 matching over 7 bases. The V gene end was trimmed by 6 bases and the J gene end by 4 bases; junction bases not matched to a gene: 6. Germline CDR1 and CDR2: MNHEY and SVGAGI. The CDR3 totals 14 residues. CDR3 nucleotides: TGTGCCAGCAGCCAACAGGGGCCTTACAATGAGCAGTTCTTC. Translated: CASSQQGPYNEQFF.